The clone carrying this T cell receptor (beta chain) came up a few times. A much larger clone lies a single base off, so this may be a read error. TCRdb re-called the PCR reads with MiXCR, one entry per CDR3 protein. The repertoire holds over 90,000 distinct CDR3 sequences, with roughly 51% as singletons. These data are taken from a study of CDR3 diversity in severe acne. The CDR3 consists of 13 residues. Germline V gene sequence: CDR1 MNHNS, CDR2 SASEGT. This sequence joins TRBV6-1 and TRBJ2-7; D possibly corresponds to TRBD1 (5 bases). Sequencing was performed on blood. This receptor was taken from a male donor with acne. The CDR3 loop reads CASIDSNSYEQCF. CDR3 coding DNA: TGTGCCAGCATCGACAGCAATTCCTACGAGCAGTGCTTC.